Listed below are T cell receptor beta chains from one sample, sequenced in a study of blood T cells in healthy people across ages. TCRdb re-analysed the 5' RACE reads in MiXCR, keeping a single row per CDR3 protein. Here the sample spans 1.5 million to 2 million distinct CDR3 sequences, 28% being singletons. Sequences were obtained from blood. These receptors were taken from a woman aged 25 to 39 in good health. CDR3s include the opening cysteine and the closing phenylalanine or tryptophan.

TRBV20-1 | CSARVGSGGGYTF
TRBV30 | CAWSSSSGGAVKQYF
TRBV29-1 | CSVPAPGTSGTYEQYF
TRBV7-9 | CASSRQSVVRETQYF
TRBV7-9 | CASSGLTGAPGYTF
TRBV20-1 | CSAIAPGQGLDTQYF
TRBV20-1 | CSASTRRQGYNEQFF
TRBV18 | CASSRASDHEQYF
TRBV18 | CASSPGQVETQYF
TRBV18 | CASSLLEGRRYTDTQYF
TRBV13 | CASSLGLAAYNEQYF
TRBV7-2 | CASSLVTSGKETQYF
TRBV7-9 | CASSERGTGLIYEQYF
TRBV5-5 | CASSWAGVEQYF
TRBV18 | CASSSGTVSYYGYTF
TRBV5-5 | CASSDTSGRAYGELFF
TRBV21-1 | CASSTDRGRPSPSYNEQFF
TRBV12-3/TRBV12-4 | CASSSPGTAGELFF
TRBV6-1 | CASMISRGLETQYF
TRBV6-6 | CASWPGPSTDTQYF
TRBV11-2 | CASSPRTGRSYNGQFF
TRBV29-1 | CSVESPGMNTEAFF
TRBV12-3/TRBV12-4 | CASSWDRESDTQYF
TRBV14 | CASSQGVIQETQYF
TRBV7-2 | CASSLCTGPQETQYF
TRBV12-3/TRBV12-4 | CASTLPGGTDTQYF
TRBV20-1 | CSAFSDSGANVQTF
TRBV3-1 | CASRAGGLNTEAFF
TRBV6-5 | CASRTGASTEAFF
TRBV9 | CASSVGGGWETQYF
TRBV14 | CASSQAGRSYNSPLHF
TRBV6-5 | CASSPRGKDGYTF
TRBV20-1 | CSARDQGGTQYF